This T cell receptor beta chain comes out of a study of blood T cells in healthy people across ages. Trimming removed 0 bases at V and 8 bases at J, with 9 bases between. The CDR3 totals 13 residues. Germline CDR1 SGHTA, CDR2 FQGNSA. At least 7 million PBMCs were isolated per sample. Together with a sample-barcoded 5' primer, a J-beta primer mix was included in a second PCR lasting about 7 to 12 cycles. TCRdb analysed the 5' RACE reads with MiXCR anew, one entry per CDR3 protein. This table holds approximately 800,000 distinct CDR3 sequences, about 62% found once. The receptor comes from a young man in good health. The chain links TRBV7-2 to TRBJ2-3; perhaps TRBD1 as D (5 bases). Sequencing was done on a sample of blood. CDR3 nucleotides: TGTGCCAGCAGCTTAGCAGGGGATGGTACGCAGTATTTT. Its protein is CASSLAGDGTQYF.